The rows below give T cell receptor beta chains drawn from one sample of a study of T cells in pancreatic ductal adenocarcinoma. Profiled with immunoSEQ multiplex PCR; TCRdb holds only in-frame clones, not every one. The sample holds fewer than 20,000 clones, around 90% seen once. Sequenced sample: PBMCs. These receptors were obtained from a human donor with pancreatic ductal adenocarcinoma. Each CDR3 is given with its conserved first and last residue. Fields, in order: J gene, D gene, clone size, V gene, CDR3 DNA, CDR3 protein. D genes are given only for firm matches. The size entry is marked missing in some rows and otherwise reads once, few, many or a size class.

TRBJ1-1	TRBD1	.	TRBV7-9	TGTGCCAGCAGCATCTGGGACAGAATGAACACTGAAGCTTTCTTT	CASSIWDRMNTEAFF
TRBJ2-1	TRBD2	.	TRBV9	TGTGCCAGCAGCTCACCCGGGGGACTAGCGGGGCCCATGAGTAACAATGAGCAGTTCTTC	CASSSPGGLAGPMSNNEQFF
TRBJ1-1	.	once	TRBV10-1	TGCGCCAGCAGTGAGTCGCCGGGGACTTACACTGAAGCTTTCTTT	CASSESPGTYTEAFF
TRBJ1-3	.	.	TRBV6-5	TGTGCCAGCAGATTTATTAGCTCTGGAAACACCATATATTTT	CASRFISSGNTIYF
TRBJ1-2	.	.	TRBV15	TGTGCCACCAGACAGGAGAACTATGGCTACACCTTC	CATRQENYGYTF
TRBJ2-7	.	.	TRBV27	TGTGCCAGCAGTTTAAGGTCAGAGCTGATTTACGAGCAGTACTTC	CASSLRSELIYEQYF
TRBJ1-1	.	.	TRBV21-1	TGTGCCAGCAGCAAAGGTAAGGGGACGAACACTGAAGCTTTCTTT	CASSKGKGTNTEAFF
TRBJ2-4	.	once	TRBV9	TGTGCCAGCAGCCCTGGGACATTAGCCAAAAACATTCAGTACTTC	CASSPGTLAKNIQYF
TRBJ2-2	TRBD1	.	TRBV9	TGTGCCAGCAGCGACCCGCGGGACAGGGAGTACACCGGGGAGCTGTTTTTT	CASSDPRDREYTGELFF
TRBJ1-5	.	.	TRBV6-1	TGTGCCAGCAGTGAAGCTACAGGGACTAGCAATCAGCCCCAGCATTTT	CASSEATGTSNQPQHF
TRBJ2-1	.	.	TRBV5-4	TGTGCCAGCAGCCATCGCTACAATGAGCAGTTCTTC	CASSHRYNEQFF
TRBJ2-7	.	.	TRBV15	TGTGCCACCAAAGCGGACCGTTACTCCTACGAGCAGTACTTC	CATKADRYSYEQYF
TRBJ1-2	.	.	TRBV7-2	TGTGCCAGCAGCTTAGGGGACCTAGCCAGGACCTATGGCTACACCTTC	CASSLGDLARTYGYTF
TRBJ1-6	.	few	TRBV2	TGTGCCAGCAGTGTGGGGGCGACTTCCCCCCTCCACTTT	CASSVGATSPLHF
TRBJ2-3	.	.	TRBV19	TGTGCCAGTAGTATAGATCTATGGGACGACTACTCTGGCACAGATACGCAGTATTTT	CASSIDLWDDYSGTDTQYF
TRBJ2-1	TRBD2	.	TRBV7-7	TGTGCCAGCAGCGAGGGACTAGCGGGGGGGCCCCATGAGCAGTTCTTC	CASSEGLAGGPHEQFF
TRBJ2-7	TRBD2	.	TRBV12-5	TGTGCTAGTGGTCGACTAGCGGGAGGCCCCCTCAGCTCCTACGAGCAGTACTTC	CASGRLAGGPLSSYEQYF
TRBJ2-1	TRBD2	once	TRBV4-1	TGCGCCAGCAGCCCTCGGGGACTAGCGGAAAGCTCCTACAATGAGCAGTTCTTC	CASSPRGLAESSYNEQFF
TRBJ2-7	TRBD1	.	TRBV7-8	TGTGCCAGCAGCTCCCCTCGGGACAGGGGGAGCCCAAAGTCCTCCTACGAGCAGTACTTC	CASSSPRDRGSPKSSYEQYF
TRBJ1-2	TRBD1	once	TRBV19	TGTGCCAGTAGTACTTCTCTGACAGGGAGGGCTGGTGGCTACACCTTC	CASSTSLTGRAGGYTF
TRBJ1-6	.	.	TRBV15	TGTGCCACCAGCAGAGATCCTGGGACAAGCTATAATTCACCCCTCCACTTT	CATSRDPGTSYNSPLHF
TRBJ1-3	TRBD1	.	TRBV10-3	TGTGCCATCAGTGAGCCGGGGGACAGTCGGGGATCTTGGAACACCATATATTTT	CAISEPGDSRGSWNTIYF
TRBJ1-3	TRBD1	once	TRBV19	TGTGCCAGTAGTATACCCGTCGGGACAGGGGTCCGCTCTGGAAACACCATATATTTT	CASSIPVGTGVRSGNTIYF
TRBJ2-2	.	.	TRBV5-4	TGTGCCAGCAGCTTGGGGACTCGGAACACCGGGGAGCTGTTTTTT	CASSLGTRNTGELFF
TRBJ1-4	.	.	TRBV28	TGTGCCAGCAGCCAGGAAGGGGCAACTAATGAAAAACTGTTTTTT	CASSQEGATNEKLFF
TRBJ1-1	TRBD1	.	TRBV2	TGTGCCAGCAGTCTCAATCCGGGGACAGCTAGATCGGACACTGAAGCTTTCTTT	CASSLNPGTARSDTEAFF
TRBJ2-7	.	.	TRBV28	TGTGCCAGTATTAGGGGAGACTCCTACGAGCAGTACTTC	CASIRGDSYEQYF
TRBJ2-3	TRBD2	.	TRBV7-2	TGTGCCAGCAGCTTTGGACTAGCGGGAGTTACAGATACGCAGTATTTT	CASSFGLAGVTDTQYF
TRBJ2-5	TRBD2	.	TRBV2	TGTGCCAGCAGTTTGGGACTAGCGGGAGTTGAGACCCAGTACTTC	CASSLGLAGVETQYF
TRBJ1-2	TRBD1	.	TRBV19	TGTGCCAGTAGTATAAATCCGGGACAGGGGTTCTCCAGTAACTATGGCTACACCTTC	CASSINPGQGFSSNYGYTF
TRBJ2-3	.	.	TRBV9	TGTGCCAGCAGCTTTCACAGGGCTAGCACAGATACGCAGTATTTT	CASSFHRASTDTQYF
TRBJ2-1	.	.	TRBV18	TGTGCCAGCTCACGAGAAAGGGACCAGAATGAGCAGTTCTTC	CASSRERDQNEQFF
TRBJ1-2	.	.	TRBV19	TGTGCCAGTAGTATAGATCAAATGAACTATGGCTACACCTTC	CASSIDQMNYGYTF
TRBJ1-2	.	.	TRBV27	TGTGCCAGCAGTTTAGTACCTAACTATGGCTACACCTTC	CASSLVPNYGYTF
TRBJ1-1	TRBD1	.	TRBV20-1	TGCAGGGTGACAGGGATAGCTGAAGCTTTCTTT	CRVTGIAEAFF
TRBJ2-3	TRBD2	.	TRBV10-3	TGTGCCATCAGTAAGACTAGCGCCGGCACAGATACGCAGTATTTT	CAISKTSAGTDTQYF
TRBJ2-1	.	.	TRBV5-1	TGCGCCAGCAGCTCCGGCAATGAGCAGTTCTTC	CASSSGNEQFF
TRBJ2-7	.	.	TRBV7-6	TGTGCCAGCAGCTTAGCCTCTCACGGGGGCTTCTCGAGCTCCTACGAGCAGTACTTC	CASSLASHGGFSSSYEQYF